Here is one T cell receptor (beta chain) with its context. V was clipped by 4 bases and J by 2 bases; unmatched bases: 8. Germline V gene data show CDR1 as SGHNT and CDR2 as YYREEE (reference sequence). CDR3 length: 16 residues. The sample comes from a study of T cell changes during pregnancy in multiple sclerosis. Only in-frame clones appear in the TCRdb table, and some are missing; sequencing was by immunoSEQ multiplex PCR. The sample carries fewer than 90,000 clones, roughly 91% recorded once. The origin of this receptor is a female donor with multiple sclerosis, enrolled in a pregnancy study. Sequencing used peripheral blood, obtained in the first trimester of pregnancy. The genes are TRBV5-4 and TRBJ2-7; 11 nucleotides agree with TRBD1. CDR3 nucleotides: TGTGCCAGCAGCCGTGGGACAGGGGGTGCAGCCTACGAGCAGTACTTC. This translates into CASSRGTGGAAYEQYF. The full variable domain, in which reference TRBV5-4 and TRBJ2-7 provide the parts outside the CDR3, is ETGVTQSPTHLIKTRGQQVTLRCSSQSGHNTVSWYQQALGQGPQFIFQYYREEENGRGNFPPRFSGLQFPNYSSELNVNALELDDSALYLCASSRGTGGAAYEQYFGPGTRLTVT.